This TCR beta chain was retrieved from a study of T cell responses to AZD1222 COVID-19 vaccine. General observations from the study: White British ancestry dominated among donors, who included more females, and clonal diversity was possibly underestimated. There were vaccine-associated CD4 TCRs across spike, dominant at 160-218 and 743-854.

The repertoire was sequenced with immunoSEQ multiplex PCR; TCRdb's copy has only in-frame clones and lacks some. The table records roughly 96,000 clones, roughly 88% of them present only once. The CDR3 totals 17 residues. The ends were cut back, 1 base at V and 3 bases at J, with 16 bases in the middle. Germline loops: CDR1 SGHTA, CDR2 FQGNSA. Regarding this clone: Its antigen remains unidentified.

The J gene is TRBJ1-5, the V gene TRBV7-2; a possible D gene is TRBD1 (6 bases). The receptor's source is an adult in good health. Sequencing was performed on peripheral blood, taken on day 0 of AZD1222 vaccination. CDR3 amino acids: CASSLGGAGDYNQPQHF. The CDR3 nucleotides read TGTGCCAGCAGCTTAGGTGGGGCAGGGGATTACAATCAGCCCCAGCATTTT.